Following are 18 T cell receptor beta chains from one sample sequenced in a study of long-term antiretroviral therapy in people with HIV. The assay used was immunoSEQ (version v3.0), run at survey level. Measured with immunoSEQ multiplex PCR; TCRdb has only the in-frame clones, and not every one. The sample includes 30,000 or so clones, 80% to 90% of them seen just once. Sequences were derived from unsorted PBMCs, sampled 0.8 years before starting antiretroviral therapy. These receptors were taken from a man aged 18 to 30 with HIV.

This CDR3 reads CASSLFGETQYF. Here the CDR3 DNA reads TGCGCCAGCAGCTTGTTTGGGGAGACCCAGTACTTC. The chain is built from TRBV5-1 and TRBJ2-5; no definite D call. CDR3 length: 12 amino acids. The V gene lost 1 base and the J gene lost 5 bases, with 6 bases spanning the gap. Germline assignment: CDR1 SGHRS and CDR2 YFSETQ.

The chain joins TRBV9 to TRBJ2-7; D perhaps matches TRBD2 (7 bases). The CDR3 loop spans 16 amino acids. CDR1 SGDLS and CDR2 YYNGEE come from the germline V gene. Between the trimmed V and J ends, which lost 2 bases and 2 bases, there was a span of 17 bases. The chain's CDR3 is CASSVGGTPVAYEQYF. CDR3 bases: TGTGCCAGCAGCGTGGGAGGGACACCAGTTGCCTACGAGCAGTACTTC.

This chain's CDR3 is CASSPRLAGGPGDTQYF. Written as DNA, the CDR3 is TGTGCCAGCAGTCCAAGACTAGCGGGCGGCCCTGGGGATACGCAGTATTTT. The gene calls are TRBV6-7 and TRBJ2-3; 10 bases are a match to TRBD2. TRBV6-7 is designated an ORF whose function remains uncertain. V trimming: 5 bases; J trimming: 6 bases; junction bases outside the gene matches: 14. This CDR3 spans 17 amino acids.

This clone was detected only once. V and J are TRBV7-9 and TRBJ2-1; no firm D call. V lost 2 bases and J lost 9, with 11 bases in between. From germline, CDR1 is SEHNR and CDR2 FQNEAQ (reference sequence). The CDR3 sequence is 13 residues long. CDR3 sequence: CASSLIVHIEQFF. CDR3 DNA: TGTGCCAGCAGCTTAATTGTGCATATTGAGCAGTTCTTC.

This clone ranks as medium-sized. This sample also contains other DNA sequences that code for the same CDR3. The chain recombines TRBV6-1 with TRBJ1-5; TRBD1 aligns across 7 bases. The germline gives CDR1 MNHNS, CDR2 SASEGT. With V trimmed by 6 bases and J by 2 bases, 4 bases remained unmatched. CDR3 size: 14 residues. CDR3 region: CASRQGWGNQPQHF. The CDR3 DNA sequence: TGTGCCAGCAGACAGGGGTGGGGCAATCAGCCCCAGCATTTT.

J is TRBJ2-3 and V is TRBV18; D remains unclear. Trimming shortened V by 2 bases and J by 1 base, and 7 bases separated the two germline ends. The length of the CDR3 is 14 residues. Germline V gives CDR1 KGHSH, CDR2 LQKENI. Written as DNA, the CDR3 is TGTGCCAGCTCACCAGGCCTTGGCACAGATACGCAGTATTTT. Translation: CASSPGLGTDTQYF.

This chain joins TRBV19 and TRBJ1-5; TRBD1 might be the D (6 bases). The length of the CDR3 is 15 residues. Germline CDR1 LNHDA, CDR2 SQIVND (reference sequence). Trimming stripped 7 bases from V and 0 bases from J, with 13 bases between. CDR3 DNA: TGTGCCAGTAAAAGGACAGCCTATAGCAATCAGCCCCAGCATTTT. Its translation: CASKRTAYSNQPQHF. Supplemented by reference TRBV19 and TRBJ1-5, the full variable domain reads DGGITQSPKYLFRKEGQNVTLSCEQNLNHDAMYWYRQDPGQGLRLIYYSQIVNDFQKGDIAEGYSVSREKKESFPLTVTSAQKNPTAFYLCASKRTAYSNQPQHFGDGTRLSIL.

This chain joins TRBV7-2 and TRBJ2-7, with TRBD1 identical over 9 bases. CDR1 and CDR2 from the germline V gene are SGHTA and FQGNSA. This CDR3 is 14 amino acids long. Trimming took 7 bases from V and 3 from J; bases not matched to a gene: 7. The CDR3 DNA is TGTGCCAGCACCCTTTGGACAGGGGACTACGAGCAGTACTTC. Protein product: CASTLWTGDYEQYF.

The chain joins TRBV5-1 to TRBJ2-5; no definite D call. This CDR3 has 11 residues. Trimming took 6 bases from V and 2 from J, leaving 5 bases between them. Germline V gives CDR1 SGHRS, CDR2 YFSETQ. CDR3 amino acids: CASTAQETQYF. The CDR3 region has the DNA TGCGCCAGCACCGCACAAGAGACCCAGTACTTC.

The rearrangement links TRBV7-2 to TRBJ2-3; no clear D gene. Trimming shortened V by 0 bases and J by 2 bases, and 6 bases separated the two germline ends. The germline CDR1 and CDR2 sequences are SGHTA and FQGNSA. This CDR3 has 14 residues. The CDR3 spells CASSLALSTDTQYF. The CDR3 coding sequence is TGTGCCAGCAGCTTAGCGCTGTCCACAGATACGCAGTATTTT.

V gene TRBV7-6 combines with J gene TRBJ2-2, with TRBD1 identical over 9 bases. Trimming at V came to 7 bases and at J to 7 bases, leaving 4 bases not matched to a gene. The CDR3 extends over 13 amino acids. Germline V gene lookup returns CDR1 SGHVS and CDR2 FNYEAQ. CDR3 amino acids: CASTKGQGGELFF. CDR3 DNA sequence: TGTGCCAGCACCAAGGGACAGGGCGGGGAGCTGTTTTTT.

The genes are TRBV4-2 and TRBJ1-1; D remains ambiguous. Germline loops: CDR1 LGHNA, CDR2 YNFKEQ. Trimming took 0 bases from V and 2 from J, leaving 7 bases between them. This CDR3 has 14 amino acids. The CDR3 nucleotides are TGTGCCAGCAGCCAAGAGTGGGGAAACACTGAAGCTTTCTTT. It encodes CASSQEWGNTEAFF.

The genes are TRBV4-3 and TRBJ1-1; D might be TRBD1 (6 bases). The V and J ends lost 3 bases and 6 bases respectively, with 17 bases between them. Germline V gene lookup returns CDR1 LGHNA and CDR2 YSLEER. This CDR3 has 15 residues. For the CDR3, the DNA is TGCGCCAGCAGCCATCTACAGGGTTCGAGGTCTGAAGCTTTCTTT. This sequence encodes CASSHLQGSRSEAFF.

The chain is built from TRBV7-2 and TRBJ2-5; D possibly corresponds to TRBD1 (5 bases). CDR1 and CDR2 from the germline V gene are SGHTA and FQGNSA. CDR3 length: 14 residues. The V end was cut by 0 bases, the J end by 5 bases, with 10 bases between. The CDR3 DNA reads TGTGCCAGCAGCTTAGCAAGGGGTGAGGAGACCCAGTACTTC. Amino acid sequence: CASSLARGEETQYF. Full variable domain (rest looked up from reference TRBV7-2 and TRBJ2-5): GAGVSQSPSNKVTEKGKDVELRCDPISGHTALYWYRQSLGQGLEFLIYFQGNSAPDKSGLPSDRFSAERTGGSVSTLTIQRTQQEDSAVYLCASSLARGEETQYFGPGTRLLVL.

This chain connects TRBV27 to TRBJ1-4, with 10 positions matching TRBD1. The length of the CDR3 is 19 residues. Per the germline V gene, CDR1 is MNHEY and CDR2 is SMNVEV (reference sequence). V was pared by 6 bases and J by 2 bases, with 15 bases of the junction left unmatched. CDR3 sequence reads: CASRSTGTGERSTNEKLFF. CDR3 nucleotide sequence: TGTGCCAGCAGAAGCACCGGGACAGGGGAGCGATCGACTAATGAAAAACTGTTTTTT.

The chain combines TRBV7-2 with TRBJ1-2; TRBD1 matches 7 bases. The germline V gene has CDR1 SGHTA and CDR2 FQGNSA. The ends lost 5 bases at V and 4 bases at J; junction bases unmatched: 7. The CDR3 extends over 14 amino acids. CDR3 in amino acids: CASSPSGTVYGYTF. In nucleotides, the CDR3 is TGTGCCAGCAGCCCCTCCGGGACAGTCTATGGCTACACCTTC.

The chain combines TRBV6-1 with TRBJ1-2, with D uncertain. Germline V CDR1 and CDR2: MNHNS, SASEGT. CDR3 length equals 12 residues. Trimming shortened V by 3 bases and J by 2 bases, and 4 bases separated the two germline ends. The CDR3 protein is CASSDGNYGYTF. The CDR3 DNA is TGTGCCAGCAGTGACGGCAACTATGGCTACACCTTC.

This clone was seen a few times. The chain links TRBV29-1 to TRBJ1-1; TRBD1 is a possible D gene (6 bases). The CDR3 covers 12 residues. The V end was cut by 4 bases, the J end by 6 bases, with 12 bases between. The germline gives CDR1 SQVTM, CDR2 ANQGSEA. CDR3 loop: CSVVRGLAEAFF. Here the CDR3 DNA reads TGCAGCGTTGTCAGGGGACTAGCTGAAGCTTTCTTT. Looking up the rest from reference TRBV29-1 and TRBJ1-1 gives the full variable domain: SAVISQKPSRDICQRGTSLTIQCQVDSQVTMMFWYRQQPGQSLTLIATANQGSEATYESGFVIDKFPISRPNLTFSTLTVSNMSPEDSSIYLCSVVRGLAEAFFGQGTRLTVV.